The 21 T cell receptor beta chains below come from one sample, sequenced in a study of cytomegalovirus exposure and HLA in healthy donors. Primers included in the PCR were 60 Vbeta and 13 Jbeta primers. Produced via immunoSEQ multiplex PCR; TCRdb's table is partial and in-frame only. In total, the table holds 30,000 to 35,000 clones. The sample consisted of PBMCs. The receptors were sampled from a middle-aged woman in good health and CMV-seropositive.

The rearrangement joins TRBV28 to TRBJ1-5; D may be TRBD1 (6 bases). The CDR3 has 13 residues. Looked up from germline, CDR1 is MDHEN and CDR2 is SYDVKM. V dropped 7 bases and J dropped 2 bases, with 9 bases sitting between them. The CDR3 nucleotides are TGTGCCAGCACCCCAGGGGGCAATCAGCCCCAGCATTTT. This encodes CASTPGGNQPQHF. The full variable domain, completed using reference TRBV28 and TRBJ1-5, is DVKVTQSSRYLVKRTGEKVFLECVQDMDHENMFWYRQDPGLGLRLIYFSYDVKMKEKGDIPEGYSVSREKKERFSLILESASTNQTSMYLCASTPGGNQPQHFGDGTRLSIL.

This chain links TRBV7-9 with TRBJ1-3, with D unresolved. The CDR3 extends over 15 amino acids. Germline CDR1 is SEHNR and CDR2 is FQNEAQ (reference sequence). The V gene lost 6 bases and the J gene lost 0 bases, with 12 bases spanning the gap. CDR3: CASRRGGSSGNTIYF. DNA for the CDR3: TGTGCCAGCAGGCGGGGTGGGAGCTCTGGAAACACCATATATTTT.

The genes are TRBV2 and TRBJ1-2, with TRBD1 matching over 8 bases. This CDR3 is built from 14 residues. Trimming at V came to 6 bases and at J to 4 bases, leaving 7 bases not matched to a gene. CDR1 and CDR2 from the germline V gene are SNHLY and FYNNEI. The DNA for the CDR3 is TGTGCCAGCAGCGCCGGGACAGGACCCTATGGCTACACCTTC. This gives the protein CASSAGTGPYGYTF.

V gene TRBV30 combines with J gene TRBJ2-1, with D unresolved. Trimming pared 0 bases from V and 6 bases from J, leaving 9 bases between. CDR3 length: 13 amino acids. CDR1 and CDR2 (germline): GTSNPN, SVGIG (reference sequence). The CDR3 DNA reads TGTGCCTGGAGTGTTTACTACATCAATGAGCAGTTCTTC. Translating it yields CAWSVYYINEQFF.

The genes are TRBV14 and TRBJ2-3; TRBD1 agrees at 8 bases. This CDR3 region has 14 residues. The germline gives CDR1 SGHDN, CDR2 FVKESK. The V segment lost 3 bases and the J segment 3 bases; nucleotides outside the gene matches: 2. DNA for the CDR3: TGTGCCAGCAGCCAGGACAGGGATACAGATACGCAGTATTTT. It yields the protein CASSQDRDTDTQYF.

CDR3 sequence reads: CASSRPLEYEQYF. The CDR3 DNA is TGTGCCAGCAGCCGTCCCCTTGAGTACGAGCAGTACTTC. The rearrangement links TRBV6-6 to TRBJ2-7; D is undetermined. Germline assignment: CDR1 MNHNY and CDR2 SVGAGI (reference sequence). V gave up 6 bases and J gave up 4 bases, with 13 bases separating them. The CDR3 extends over 13 amino acids.

The chain links TRBV28 to TRBJ2-3, with D possibly matching TRBD2 (5 bases). This CDR3 spans 15 amino acids. The ends were cut back, 5 bases at V and 2 bases at J, with 14 bases in the middle. CDR1 MDHEN and CDR2 SYDVKM come from the germline V gene. The chain's CDR3 is CASSPPAALTDTQYF. The CDR3 DNA sequence: TGTGCCAGCAGTCCCCCAGCGGCGCTCACAGATACGCAGTATTTT.

V usage is TRBV6-6 and J usage is TRBJ1-1, with 7 bases matching TRBD1. The germline V gene encodes CDR1 MNHNY and CDR2 SVGAGI (reference sequence). The CDR3 consists of 14 residues. V was pared by 5 bases and J by 0 bases, with 3 bases of the junction left unmatched. CDR3 amino acids: CASSVRGLNTEAFF. The CDR3 nucleotides read TGTGCCAGCAGTGTAAGGGGGCTGAACACTGAAGCTTTCTTT.

The V and J genes are TRBV28 and TRBJ2-4, with TRBD2 matching 11 bases. Germline trimming cut 1 base from V and 3 bases from J; bases unmatched to any gene: 8. Germline V gives CDR1 MDHEN, CDR2 SYDVKM. The CDR3 is 18 residues long. The CDR3 sequence: CASSLLAGGIRDKNIQYF. CDR3 DNA: TGTGCCAGCAGTTTATTAGCGGGAGGGATTAGGGACAAAAACATTCAGTACTTC.

The genes are TRBV5-1 and TRBJ2-1, with 8 bases identical to TRBD2. This CDR3 contains 16 residues. The germline CDR1 and CDR2 sequences are SGHRS and YFSETQ. Trimming took 1 base from V and 6 from J; bases not matched to a gene: 9. The DNA for the CDR3 is TGCGCCAGCAGCTTGATTTCCGGGAGGGCCCTCAATGAGCAGTTCTTC. Translation: CASSLISGRALNEQFF.

V gene TRBV6-5 combines with J gene TRBJ2-1; D unclear. The CDR3 consists of 12 residues. Germline V CDR1 and CDR2: MNHEY, SVGAGI. V shed 2 bases and J shed 8 bases, with 7 bases lying between them. The CDR3: CASSYPADEQFF. The CDR3 DNA is TGTGCCAGCAGTTACCCTGCAGATGAGCAGTTCTTC.

The CDR3 DNA reads as TGTGCCAGCAGTCGGGACAGATCGAACACTGAAGCTTTCTTT. This translates into CASSRDRSNTEAFF. The chain uses TRBV6-1 and TRBJ1-1; 7 bases are shared with TRBD1. CDR1 is MNHNS and CDR2 is SASEGT in the germline V gene. V lost 5 bases and J lost 1; bases outside the gene matches: 4. This CDR3 has 14 residues.

V gene TRBV11-2 combines with J gene TRBJ1-1, with D possibly TRBD1 on 6 matching bases. This CDR3 spans 15 amino acids. The V gene lost 4 bases and the J gene lost 7 bases, with 19 bases spanning the gap. Germline V lookup: CDR1 SGHAT, CDR2 FQNNGV. DNA of the CDR3: TGTGCCAGCAGCTCCATCCGGACAGCGACGTTTGAAGCTTTCTTT. It encodes CASSSIRTATFEAFF.

On this clone: The same CDR3 also results from other DNA sequences found in this sample. The chain carries TRBV10-3 and TRBJ2-3; 13 nucleotides line up with TRBD2. The germline CDR1 and CDR2 sequences are ENHRY and SYGVKD. This CDR3 is built from 15 residues. The ends lost 5 bases at V and 2 bases at J; junction bases unmatched: 1. In nucleotides, the CDR3 is TGTGCCATCAGTACTAGCGGGAGGGCCACAGATACGCAGTATTTT. It is translated as CAISTSGRATDTQYF.

The CDR3 reads CASSIGVEGARTGELFF. Here the CDR3 DNA reads TGTGCCAGTAGTATTGGAGTTGAGGGGGCGCGGACCGGGGAGCTGTTTTTT. The V gene is TRBV19, the J gene TRBJ2-2; TRBD1 matches at 7 bases. The V segment lost 3 bases and the J segment 5 bases; nucleotides outside the gene matches: 12. CDR3 length: 17 residues. Germline values: CDR1 LNHDA, CDR2 SQIVND (reference sequence).

CDR3 in amino acids: CASSKAATTPSYEQYF. Here the CDR3 DNA reads TGTGCCAGCAGCAAGGCGGCGACTACCCCCTCCTACGAGCAGTACTTC. The chain joins TRBV5-4 to TRBJ2-7; TRBD2 is a possible D gene (5 bases). V was trimmed by 4 bases and J by 0 bases, leaving 17 bases between them. This CDR3 region has 16 residues. Germline V gene lookup returns CDR1 SGHNT and CDR2 YYREEE (reference sequence).

The gene calls are TRBV7-9 and TRBJ2-3; D might be TRBD1 (5 bases). Looked up from germline, CDR1 is SEHNR and CDR2 is FQNEAQ (reference sequence). There are 15 residues in the CDR3. Trimming removed 2 bases from V and 2 bases from J, with 11 bases in between. As DNA, the CDR3 is TGTGCCAGCAGCTTAAAAACAGGCATCACAGATACGCAGTATTTT. Amino acid sequence: CASSLKTGITDTQYF.

CDR3 coding DNA: TGTGCCAGCTCACCATCTAGCGGGAGGGCCGTGACCGGGGAGCTGTTTTTT. As protein: CASSPSSGRAVTGELFF. V and J are TRBV18 and TRBJ2-2, with TRBD2 identical over 12 bases. V was clipped by 2 bases and J by 5 bases; unmatched bases: 6. Germline V gives CDR1 KGHSH, CDR2 LQKENI. The CDR3 consists of 17 residues.

About this clone itself: Mismatch with germline at one junction end may stem from a read error. The rearrangement uses TRBV7-7 and TRBJ2-5; 8 nucleotides agree with TRBD2. CDR1 is SSHAT, CDR2 FNYEAQ, per germline (reference sequence). CDR3 length: 15 amino acids. The CDR3 region has the DNA TGTGCTAGCAGTTCCGAGGGGACTAGGTCTGGGACCCAGTACTTC. Protein: CASSSEGTRSGTQYF.

A word on this clone: Here the CDR3 omits its conserved ending phenylalanine or tryptophan, so a read error is the likely source. The DNA is left out, because the CDR3 cannot be placed on it with certainty; the CDR3 is given as TCRdb lists it. V gene TRBV13 combines with J gene TRBJ1-2. The CDR3 comprises 8 residues, both ends counted. Germline values: CDR1 PRHDT, CDR2 FYEKMQ (reference sequence). The CDR3 sequence: CASSLGGC.

Here the CDR3 reads CASSPSIGTSDEQFF. The CDR3 nucleotides read TGTGCCAGCAGTCCCAGTATAGGGACTAGCGATGAGCAGTTCTTC. The gene calls are TRBV28 and TRBJ2-1, with 10 bases aligning to TRBD2. This CDR3 region has 15 residues. The ends lost 5 bases at V and 8 bases at J; junction bases unmatched: 9. From germline, CDR1 is MDHEN and CDR2 SYDVKM.